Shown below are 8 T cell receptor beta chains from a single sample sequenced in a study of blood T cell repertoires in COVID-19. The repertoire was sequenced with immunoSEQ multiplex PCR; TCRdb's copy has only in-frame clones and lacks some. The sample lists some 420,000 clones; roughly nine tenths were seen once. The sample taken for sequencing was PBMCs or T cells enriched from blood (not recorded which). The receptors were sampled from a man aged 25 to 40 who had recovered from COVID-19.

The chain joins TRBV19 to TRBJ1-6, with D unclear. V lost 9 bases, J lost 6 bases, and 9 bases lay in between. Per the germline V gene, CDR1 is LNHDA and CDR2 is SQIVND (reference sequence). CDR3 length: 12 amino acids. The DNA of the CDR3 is TGTGCCAGCAGGAGGATTAATTCACCCCTCCACTTT. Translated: CASRRINSPLHF.

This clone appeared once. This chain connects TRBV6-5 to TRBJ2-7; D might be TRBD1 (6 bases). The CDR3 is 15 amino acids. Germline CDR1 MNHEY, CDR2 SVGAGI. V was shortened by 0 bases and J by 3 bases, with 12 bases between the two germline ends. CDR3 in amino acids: CASSYSWQGSYEQYF. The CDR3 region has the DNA TGTGCCAGCAGTTACTCGTGGCAGGGGAGCTACGAGCAGTACTTC.

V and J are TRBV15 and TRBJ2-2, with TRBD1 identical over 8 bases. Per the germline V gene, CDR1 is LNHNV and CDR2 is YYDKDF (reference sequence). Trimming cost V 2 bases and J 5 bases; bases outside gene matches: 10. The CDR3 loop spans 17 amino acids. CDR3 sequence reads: CATSRSSDRVRTGELFF. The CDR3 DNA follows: TGTGCCACCAGCAGATCTTCGGACAGGGTGAGAACCGGGGAGCTGTTTTTT.

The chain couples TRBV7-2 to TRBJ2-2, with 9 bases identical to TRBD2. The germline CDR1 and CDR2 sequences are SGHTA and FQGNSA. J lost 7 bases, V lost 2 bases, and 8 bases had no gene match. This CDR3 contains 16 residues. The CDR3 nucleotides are TGTGCCAGCAGCTTAACGGCGGGAGGGCCTGTCGGGGAGCTGTTTTTT. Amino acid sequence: CASSLTAGGPVGELFF. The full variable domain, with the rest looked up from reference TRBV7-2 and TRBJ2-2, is GAGVSQSPSNKVTEKGKDVELRCDPISGHTALYWYRQSLGQGLEFLIYFQGNSAPDKSGLPSDRFSAERTGGSVSTLTIQRTQQEDSAVYLCASSLTAGGPVGELFFGEGSRLTVL.

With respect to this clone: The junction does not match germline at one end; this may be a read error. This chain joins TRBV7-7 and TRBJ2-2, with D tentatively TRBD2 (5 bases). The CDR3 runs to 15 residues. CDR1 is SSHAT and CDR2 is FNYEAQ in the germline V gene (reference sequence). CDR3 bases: TGTGCTAGCAGCTTAAGTGGTGGGAGCACCGGGGAGCTGTTTTTT. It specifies CASSLSGGSTGELFF.

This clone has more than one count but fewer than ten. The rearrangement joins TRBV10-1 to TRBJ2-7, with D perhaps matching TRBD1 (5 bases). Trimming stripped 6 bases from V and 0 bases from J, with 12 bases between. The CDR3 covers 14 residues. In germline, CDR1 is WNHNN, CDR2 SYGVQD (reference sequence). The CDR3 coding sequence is TGCGCCAGCAGCCGACAGAAGATCTCCTACGAGCAGTACTTC. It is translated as CASSRQKISYEQYF.

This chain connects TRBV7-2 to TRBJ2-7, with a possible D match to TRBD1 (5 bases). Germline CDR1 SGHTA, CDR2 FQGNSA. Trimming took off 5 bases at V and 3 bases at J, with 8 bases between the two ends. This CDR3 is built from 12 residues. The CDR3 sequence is CASSPGYYEQYF. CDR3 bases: TGTGCCAGCAGCCCAGGGTACTACGAGCAGTACTTC.

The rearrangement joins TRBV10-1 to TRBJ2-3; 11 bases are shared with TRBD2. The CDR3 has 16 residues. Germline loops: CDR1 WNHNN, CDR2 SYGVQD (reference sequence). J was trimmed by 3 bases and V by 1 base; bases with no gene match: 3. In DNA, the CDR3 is TGCGCCAGCAGTGAGTTAGCGGGAGGGCGGACAGATACGCAGTATTTT. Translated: CASSELAGGRTDTQYF.